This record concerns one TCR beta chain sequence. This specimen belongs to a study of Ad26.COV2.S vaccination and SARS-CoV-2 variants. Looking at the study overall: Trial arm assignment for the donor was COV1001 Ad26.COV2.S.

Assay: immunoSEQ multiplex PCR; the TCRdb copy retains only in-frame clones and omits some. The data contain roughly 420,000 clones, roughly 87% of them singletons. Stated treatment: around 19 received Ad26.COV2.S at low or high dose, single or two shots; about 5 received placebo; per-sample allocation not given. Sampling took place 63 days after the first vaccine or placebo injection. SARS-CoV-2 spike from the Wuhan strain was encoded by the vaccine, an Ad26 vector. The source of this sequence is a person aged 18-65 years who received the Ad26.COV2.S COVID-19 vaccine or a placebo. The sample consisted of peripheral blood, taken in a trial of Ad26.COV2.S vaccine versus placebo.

In DNA form, the CDR3 reads TGCGCCAGCAGCCCTACGGTCGGGACAGGGAGTTCACCCCTCCACTTT. Its protein product is CASSPTVGTGSSPLHF. This chain joins TRBV5-1 and TRBJ1-6; 9 bases map to TRBD1. Germline assignment: CDR1 SGHRS and CDR2 YFSETQ. The CDR3 is 16 amino acids. Losses at the gene ends were 4 bases for V and 9 bases for J; bases not matched to a gene: 11. Based on the CDR3 plus reference TRBV5-1 and TRBJ1-6, the full variable domain is KAGVTQTPRYLIKTRGQQVTLSCSPISGHRSVSWYQQTPGQGLQFLFEYFSETQRNKGNFPGRFSGRQFSNSRSEMNVSTLELGDSALYLCASSPTVGTGSSPLHFGNGTRLTVT.